This TCR beta chain derives from a study of blood T cell repertoires in COVID-19. The overall study: Sources were T cells, B-cell-depleted T cells, or PBMCs; the material itself was cDNA or gDNA.

The protocol was immunoSEQ multiplex PCR, while the TCRdb copy is restricted to in-frame clones and leaves out a portion. The sample yields roughly 80,000 clones, around 80% seen once. Trimming removed 3 bases from V and 0 bases from J; junction bases left unmatched: 9. The germline V gene encodes CDR1 SNHLY and CDR2 FYNNEI. This CDR3 contains 19 residues. The sequenced sample was peripheral blood. The clonotype was recovered from a woman aged 55-75 years with acute or convalescent COVID-19. V is TRBV2 and J is TRBJ1-6, with 9 bases lining up with TRBD1. CDR3 coding DNA: TGTGCCAGCAGTGACGTTTGGGGACAGGGTAGCTCCTATAATTCACCCCTCCACTTT. It specifies CASSDVWGQGSSYNSPLHF.